Following are 17 T cell receptor beta chains from one sample sequenced in a study of T-cell reconstitution after alpha-beta-depleted transplantation in children (dated by TCRdb to about 2016). The library was produced with PCR. The sample was run on an Illumina HiSeq 2500. To normalize quantification of the TCRbeta repertoire, the TCR libraries were built with molecular barcoding that relied on unique molecular identifiers. The public reads were quality trimmed at Q25 with fastp and then assembled into clones with MiXCR by TCRdb, keeping productive beta chains. For every CDR3 protein sequence, its rows merge into one entry that carries the most common genes and DNA. Recorded for this sample are more than 45,000 distinct CDR3 sequences; roughly half of them occurred a single time. The ten largest account for 35% to 45% of the sample. The sample's treatment or condition label, in plain terms: allogeneic hematopoietic cell transplantation with graft depleted of TCRalphabeta T cells and CD19 B cells.

The material sequenced was peripheral blood, taken before TCRalphabeta/CD19-depleted stem cell transplant. Receptors originate from a boy younger than two with SCID, due to receive a stem cell transplant.

The chain links TRBV4-1 to TRBJ2-7; tentatively, D is TRBD1 (5 bases). The CDR3 is 14 residues long. The ends were cut back, 4 bases at V and 2 bases at J, with 12 bases in the middle. Looked up from germline, CDR1 is MGHRA and CDR2 is YSYEKL. The CDR3 loop reads CASSLRQITYEQYF. CDR3 coding DNA: TGCGCCAGCAGCCTCCGACAGATTACCTACGAGCAGTACTTC.

The V call is TRBV20-1, the J call TRBJ1-5; tentatively, D is TRBD1 (6 bases). Trimming removed 1 base from V and 0 bases from J, with 19 bases in between. Germline V gene lookup returns CDR1 DFQATT and CDR2 SNEGSKA (reference sequence). The CDR3 has 18 residues. The CDR3 nucleotides are TGCAGTGCTAGAGTGCACTTCGGGACACACAATAGCAATCAGCCCCAGCATTTT. This gives the protein CSARVHFGTHNSNQPQHF.

The chain employs TRBV10-3 and TRBJ1-6, with TRBD1 matching over 7 bases. With 8 bases clipped from V and 7 bases from J, the junction kept 5 bases outside the gene matches. Per germline, CDR1 ENHRY and CDR2 SYGVKD. CDR3 length equals 13 residues. The CDR3 loop reads CAIGDRSNSPLHF. In DNA form, the CDR3 reads TGTGCCATCGGGGACAGATCGAATTCACCCCTCCACTTT.

Ten or more counts support this clonotype. The rearrangement joins TRBV28 to TRBJ1-1; weak D call: TRBD1 (5 bases). V was clipped by 2 bases and J by 6 bases, with 10 bases between them. The CDR3 loop spans 13 amino acids. Germline-derived CDR1 and CDR2 are MDHEN and SYDVKM. DNA for the CDR3: TGTGCCAGCAGTTTAGAGGGGAGCGCTGAAGCTTTCTTT. Translation: CASSLEGSAEAFF.

The chain joins TRBV19 to TRBJ2-7; 9 nucleotides agree with TRBD1. With V trimmed by 5 bases and J by 5 bases, 10 bases remained unmatched. The CDR3 is 15 residues long. CDR1 is LNHDA and CDR2 is SQIVND in the germline V gene (reference sequence). The CDR3 coding sequence is TGTGCCAGTAGTCGCCTTCCGGGACAGGGCGACGAGCAGTACTTC. It yields the protein CASSRLPGQGDEQYF.

This rearrangement joins TRBV5-5 to TRBJ2-1; tentatively, D is TRBD2 (6 bases). CDR3 length: 15 residues. Per germline, CDR1 SGHKS and CDR2 YYEKEE (reference sequence). Trimming pared 4 bases from V and 7 bases from J, leaving 18 bases between. DNA of the CDR3: TGTGCCAGCAGCCTATTAGCGGACGGTCGGAATGAGCAGTTCTTC. This gives the protein CASSLLADGRNEQFF.

Comment on this clonotype: A read error may be the cause here, since a much bigger clone is one base away. This chain uses TRBV6-4 with TRBJ2-1; TRBD2 agrees at 9 bases. This CDR3 has 15 amino acids. CDR1 is MRHNA and CDR2 is SNTAGT in the germline V gene. CDR3 loop: CASSDSSGGYNDQFF. The CDR3, as DNA: TGTGCCAGCAGTGACTCTAGCGGGGGCTACAATGACCAGTTCTTC.

The chain has TRBV4-3 and TRBJ2-3, with 11 bases identical to TRBD2. Trimming at V came to 4 bases and at J to 3 bases, leaving 6 bases not matched to a gene. CDR1 is LGHNA, CDR2 YSLEER, per germline. The CDR3 is made up of 16 amino acids. In DNA, the CDR3 is TGCGCCAGCAGCCTGACTAGCGGGGATAATACAGATACGCAGTATTTT. It translates to CASSLTSGDNTDTQYF.

V gene TRBV20-1 combines with J gene TRBJ2-5; D tentatively reads TRBD1 or TRBD2 (7 bases each). This CDR3 has 16 residues. Germline CDR1 and CDR2: DFQATT and SNEGSKA (reference sequence). The ends were cut back, 1 base at V and 4 bases at J, with 19 bases in the middle. Written as DNA, the CDR3 is TGCAGTGCTAGAGGGGGAGGGGGCGCGGAGTCAGAGACCCAGTACTTC. Its translation: CSARGGGGAESETQYF.

J is TRBJ2-5 and V is TRBV4-2; D is uncertain. Trimming removed 0 bases from V and 7 bases from J, with 12 bases in between. This CDR3 region has 14 residues. CDR1 is LGHNA, CDR2 YNFKEQ, per germline. CDR3 sequence (DNA): TGTGCCAGCAGCCAAGATCTGACGTCGGGGACCCAGTACTTC. It encodes CASSQDLTSGTQYF.

The rearrangement links TRBV5-1 to TRBJ2-7, with D possibly matching TRBD2 (6 bases). V lost 7 bases and J lost 6, with 17 bases in between. CDR1 SGHRS and CDR2 YFSETQ come from the germline V gene. The CDR3 runs 13 residues. The CDR3 here is CASLGTGASEQYF. The CDR3 DNA reads TGCGCCAGCTTGGGGACTGGGGCGTCCGAGCAGTACTTC.

The chain links TRBV5-1 to TRBJ2-2, with TRBD1 matching 7 bases. In germline, CDR1 is SGHRS, CDR2 YFSETQ. The CDR3 is 15 residues long. With V trimmed by 4 bases and J by 4 bases, 7 bases remained unmatched. This chain's CDR3 is CASSNRDSRTGELFF. In DNA form, the CDR3 reads TGCGCCAGCAGCAACCGGGACAGTCGCACCGGGGAGCTGTTTTTT.

The chain uses TRBV6-2 or TRBV6-3 and TRBJ2-3; D call uncertain. V gave up 6 bases and J gave up 5 bases, with 9 bases separating them. The V gene's germline CDR1 is MNHEY and CDR2 SVGEGT. The CDR3 extends over 12 amino acids. Here the CDR3 DNA reads TGTGCCAGCAGCCTAGGTTTAGATACGCAGTATTTT. This translates into CASSLGLDTQYF.

The chain joins TRBV20-1 to TRBJ2-2; possibly TRBD1 for D (5 bases). This CDR3 has 13 residues. V lost 6 bases and J lost 4, with 12 bases in between. Germline values: CDR1 DFQATT, CDR2 SNEGSKA (reference sequence). The CDR3: CSAIVRGTGELFF. For the CDR3, the DNA is TGCAGTGCCATAGTAAGGGGCACCGGGGAGCTGTTTTTT.

This clonotype occurred a few times. The rearrangement uses TRBV4-2 and TRBJ2-1; TRBD2 matches 12 bases. J lost 6 bases, V lost 4 bases, and 7 bases had no gene match. CDR1 LGHNA and CDR2 YNFKEQ come from the germline V gene. This CDR3 has 16 amino acids. The CDR3 loop reads CASSPGTSGSVNEQFF. DNA of the CDR3: TGTGCCAGCAGCCCCGGGACTAGCGGGTCGGTCAATGAGCAGTTCTTC.

The chain joins TRBV3-1 to TRBJ2-7, with unresolved D. Trimming stripped 0 bases from V and 10 bases from J, with 16 bases between. CDR1 and CDR2 from the germline V gene are LGHDT and YNNKEL (reference sequence). The CDR3 totals 14 residues. For the CDR3, the DNA is TGTGCCAGCAGCCAAGATAGGCCCACGGCGAAACAGTACTTC. Translation: CASSQDRPTAKQYF.

V and J are TRBV5-1 and TRBJ2-7; a possible D gene is TRBD2 (6 bases). Trimming pared 3 bases from V and 1 base from J, leaving 17 bases between. CDR1 and CDR2 (germline): SGHRS, YFSETQ. The CDR3 runs to 16 residues. CDR3 sequence: CASSSDLPGLSYEQYF. The DNA of the CDR3 is TGCGCCAGCAGCTCAGATTTACCGGGACTGTCCTACGAGCAGTACTTC. The full variable domain, its missing parts supplied by reference TRBV5-1 and TRBJ2-7, is KAGVTQTPRYLIKTRGQQVTLSCSPISGHRSVSWYQQTPGQGLQFLFEYFSETQRNKGNFPGRFSGRQFSNSRSEMNVSTLELGDSALYLCASSSDLPGLSYEQYFGPGTRLTVT.